One sample yielded the 4 T cell receptor beta chains listed below, sequenced in a study of PD-1 blockade in classical Hodgkin lymphoma (dated by TCRdb to about 2020). Library creation used the immunoSEQ multiplex PCR assay. TCRdb took over this immuneACCESS table, retaining in-frame rearrangements with V and J assigned. Such tables are incomplete; in checked studies, under half of the missing clones stem from an unresolved V gene, and the remainder is unexplained. The sample table holds about 97,000 clones, of which around 80% were seen once. 10% to 15% of the sample belongs to the ten largest clones. Explained via the paper, the time point label denotes: cycle 1 day 1 (C1D1), immediately before nivolumab initiation. Every trial patient had relapsed after autologous stem cell transplantation, and cohorts A, B and C differed in prior brentuximab vedotin exposure. The sequences come from peripheral blood mononuclear cells (PBMCs), collected at baseline. These receptors originate from a human donor with classical Hodgkin lymphoma.

The chain joins TRBV5-4 to TRBJ2-7, with D perhaps TRBD1 or TRBD2 (5 bases each). Trimming shortened V by 4 bases and J by 0 bases, and 17 bases separated the two germline ends. Germline V gene lookup returns CDR1 SGHNT and CDR2 YYREEE (reference sequence). This CDR3 has 16 residues. CDR3 sequence (DNA): TGTGCCAGCAGCCAAGACAGAGGGCCCAGCTCCTACGAGCAGTACTTC. It is translated as CASSQDRGPSSYEQYF.

This clone was seen a handful of times. The CDR3, as DNA: TGCGCCAGCAGTGAGTACAACACTGAAGCTTTCTTT. Translated: CASSEYNTEAFF. The V gene is TRBV10-1, the J gene TRBJ1-1; D is unresolved. In germline, CDR1 is WNHNN, CDR2 SYGVQD (reference sequence). Trimming left V 1 base short and J 2 bases short, with 2 bases between. The CDR3 consists of 12 residues.

This clone was seen a handful of times. V usage is TRBV28 and J usage is TRBJ1-5; perhaps TRBD1 as D (5 bases). CDR1 is MDHEN and CDR2 is SYDVKM in the germline V gene. V was shortened by 3 bases and J by 4 bases, with 13 bases between the two germline ends. This CDR3 is built from 15 residues. The CDR3 DNA follows: TGTGCCAGCAGTTTTACAGGTACGATAAATCAGCCCCAGCATTTT. Encoded protein: CASSFTGTINQPQHF.

This chain joins TRBV11-3 and TRBJ2-1, with D unclear. This CDR3 has 13 amino acids. Trimming pared 3 bases from V and 8 bases from J, leaving 11 bases between. Germline V lookup: CDR1 SGHNT, CDR2 YENEEA. CDR3 loop: CASSFSGRDEQFF. The DNA of the CDR3 is TGTGCCAGCAGCTTTTCAGGCAGAGATGAGCAGTTCTTC.